These 11 T cell receptor beta chains originate from one sample sequenced in a study of somatic mutations in cytotoxic T cells in rheumatoid arthritis. Clones were sequenced by immunoSEQ multiplex PCR, and TCRdb holds only the in-frame ones, with some missing. Among over 8,000 clones listed, just over 90% were seen once. Sequenced input: CD8+ T cells sorted from blood. The receptors shown here come from a woman aged 18-35 years with rheumatoid arthritis.

This rearrangement joins TRBV5-1 to TRBJ2-3; TRBD2 is a possible D gene (6 bases). The V gene lost 4 bases and the J gene lost 2 bases, with 11 bases spanning the gap. CDR1 and CDR2 (germline): SGHRS, YFSETQ. This CDR3 region has 14 residues. CDR3 in amino acids: CASSGGLDTDTQYF. The CDR3 DNA sequence: TGCGCCAGCAGCGGGGGACTGGACACAGATACGCAGTATTTT.

J is TRBJ2-7 and V is TRBV29-1; possibly TRBD2 for D (5 bases). Germline V lookup: CDR1 SQVTM, CDR2 ANQGSEA. The CDR3 spans 10 residues. V dropped 5 bases and J dropped 5 bases, with 7 bases sitting between them. The CDR3 protein is CSVFGDEQYF. Here the CDR3 DNA reads TGCAGCGTTTTCGGGGACGAGCAGTACTTC.

The chain has TRBV9 and TRBJ2-7; perhaps TRBD1 as D (5 bases). The CDR3 spans 14 residues. V lost 4 bases and J lost 0, with 11 bases in between. From germline, CDR1 is SGDLS and CDR2 YYNGEE. The CDR3 DNA reads TGTGCCAGCAGCCCAAGGGGAAGCTCCTACGAGCAGTACTTC. This gives the protein CASSPRGSSYEQYF.

A note on this clone: One end of the junction is discordant with germline, which a read error may explain. The gene calls are TRBV6-5 and TRBJ2-3; 9 bases fit TRBD2. The germline CDR1 and CDR2 sequences are MNHEY and SVGAGI. The CDR3 length is 15 residues. The CDR3 protein is CASSYGSGSIDTQYF. CDR3 bases: TGTGCCAGCAGTTACGGTAGCGGGAGCATAGATACGCAGTATTTT.

The rearrangement joins TRBV4-3 to TRBJ1-1, with D uncertain. Between the trimmed V and J ends, which lost 4 bases and 1 base, there was a span of 16 bases. The CDR3 loop spans 16 amino acids. In germline, CDR1 is LGHNA, CDR2 YSLEER. The CDR3 region is CASSPSREGRNTEAFF. The CDR3 DNA is TGCGCCAGCAGCCCCTCAAGAGAGGGCCGGAACACTGAAGCTTTCTTT.

This clone is a singleton in its sample. This chain links TRBV6-5 with TRBJ2-7, with 7 bases identical to TRBD2. Trimming cost V 1 base and J 3 bases; bases outside gene matches: 9. The CDR3 loop spans 16 amino acids. Germline V gene lookup returns CDR1 MNHEY and CDR2 SVGAGI. CDR3: CASSYYFGEGLYEQYF. For the CDR3, the DNA is TGTGCCAGCAGTTACTATTTTGGGGAGGGACTCTACGAGCAGTACTTC.

The chain recombines TRBV6-5 with TRBJ2-7, with 12 bases fitting TRBD2. V was pared by 5 bases and J by 6 bases, with 8 bases of the junction left unmatched. The CDR3 loop spans 15 amino acids. Germline lookup yields CDR1 MNHEY and CDR2 SVGAGI. The CDR3 DNA is TGTGCCAGCAGTCCACTAGCGGGGGGTCCTCTCGAGCAGTACTTC. Translated: CASSPLAGGPLEQYF.

J is TRBJ2-7 and V is TRBV5-1, with D maybe TRBD2 (6 bases). Germline-derived CDR1 and CDR2 are SGHRS and YFSETQ. The CDR3 covers 13 residues. Trimming took 2 bases from V and 3 from J, leaving 9 bases between them. The CDR3: CASSFSGSYEQYF. The CDR3 DNA follows: TGCGCCAGCAGCTTCTCCGGGAGCTACGAGCAGTACTTC.

The sample holds one count of this clone. The chain carries TRBV2 and TRBJ2-7; weak D call: TRBD2 (6 bases). The V end lost 10 bases, the J end lost 3 bases, and 19 bases lay between the germline ends. This CDR3 has 14 amino acids. The germline gives CDR1 SNHLY, CDR2 FYNNEI. The CDR3 DNA is TGTGCCACCACATCATTAGCGGCACTCTACGAGCAGTACTTC. Translating gives CATTSLAALYEQYF.

This chain uses TRBV6-6 with TRBJ1-1; D possibly corresponds to TRBD1 (6 bases). Germline lookup yields CDR1 MNHNY and CDR2 SVGAGI (reference sequence). This CDR3 has 13 amino acids. Trimming stripped 4 bases from V and 1 base from J, with 7 bases between. Here the CDR3 reads CASSSTGNTEAFF. The CDR3 DNA reads as TGTGCCAGCAGTTCGACAGGGAACACTGAAGCTTTCTTT.

The gene calls are TRBV6-5 and TRBJ2-1, with TRBD1 identical over 10 bases. The CDR3 contains 16 residues. The V gene's germline CDR1 is MNHEY and CDR2 SVGAGI. With V trimmed by 0 bases and J by 4 bases, 3 bases remained unmatched. The CDR3 region has the DNA TGTGCCAGCAGTTACTCGACAGGGGGCTGGTACAATGAGCAGTTCTTC. Amino acids: CASSYSTGGWYNEQFF.